Listed here are 14 T cell receptor beta chains from one sample, sequenced in a study of early T cells in non-severe SARS-CoV-2 infection. TCRdb called the 5' RACE reads again in MiXCR, with one record for every CDR3 protein. The table has some 40,000 distinct CDR3 sequences, 5.3% seen once. The sample consisted of whole blood. Receptors originate from an adult who was a healthcare worker with PCR-confirmed SARS-CoV-2 infection or an uninfected control (not recorded which).

The chain employs TRBV24-1 and TRBJ2-1; TRBD1 is a possible D gene (5 bases). The CDR3 has 14 residues. Trimming stripped 3 bases from V and 10 bases from J, with 15 bases between. From germline, CDR1 is KGHDR and CDR2 SFDVKD. CDR3 sequence reads: CATSDPTHDREQFF. CDR3 nucleotides: TGTGCCACCAGTGATCCCACCCACGACAGAGAGCAGTTCTTC.

The sample holds many counts of this clonotype. Here the CDR3 reads CASSQAATSEYEQYF. The CDR3 DNA is TGTGCCAGCAGCCAGGCCGCAACCTCCGAGTACGAGCAGTACTTC. J is TRBJ2-7 and V is TRBV11-2, with D hard to call. The CDR3 sequence is 15 residues long. The V gene's germline CDR1 is SGHAT and CDR2 FQNNGV. V lost 5 bases and J lost 4, with 18 bases in between.

This clonotype came up a few times. The rearrangement uses TRBV12-3 or TRBV12-4 and TRBJ2-1; the match to TRBD2 covers 8 bases. The V gene end was trimmed by 6 bases and the J gene end by 7 bases; junction bases not matched to a gene: 17. This CDR3 spans 17 amino acids. Here the CDR3 DNA reads TGTGCCAGCAGCTATAGTTTAGGTAGCGGGGACTATAATGAGCAGTTCTTC. Its translation: CASSYSLGSGDYNEQFF.

This clonotype showed up just a few times. The chain is built from TRBV5-1 and TRBJ2-3, with TRBD2 identical over 9 bases. V lost 1 base and J lost 5; bases outside the gene matches: 11. Germline V lookup: CDR1 SGHRS, CDR2 YFSETQ. The CDR3 is made up of 17 amino acids. The chain's CDR3 is CASSLRGLAGIEDTQYF. The CDR3 bases are TGCGCCAGCAGCTTGCGAGGGCTAGCGGGGATCGAAGATACGCAGTATTTT. The complete variable domain, with remaining parts taken from reference TRBV5-1 and TRBJ2-3, reads KAGVTQTPRYLIKTRGQQVTLSCSPISGHRSVSWYQQTPGQGLQFLFEYFSETQRNKGNFPGRFSGRQFSNSRSEMNVSTLELGDSALYLCASSLRGLAGIEDTQYFGPGTRLTVL.

This clonotype has ten or more counts. This chain links TRBV7-8 with TRBJ2-1; 8 positions agree with TRBD2. With V trimmed by 5 bases and J by 2 bases, 5 bases remained unmatched. In germline, CDR1 is SGHVS, CDR2 FQNEAQ. The CDR3 length is 15 residues. The chain's CDR3 is CASSPLAGAYNEQFF. The CDR3 nucleotides read TGTGCCAGCAGCCCTCTAGCGGGTGCCTACAATGAGCAGTTCTTC.

This clonotype came up many times. This chain joins TRBV7-2 and TRBJ1-1; D uncertain. CDR3 size: 13 residues. Trimming took 5 bases from V and 1 from J, leaving 8 bases between them. The germline V gene encodes CDR1 SGHTA and CDR2 FQGNSA. The DNA of the CDR3 is TGTGCCAGCAGCGAGTGGCAGAACACTGAAGCTTTCTTT. Translating it yields CASSEWQNTEAFF.

The chain is built from TRBV11-2 and TRBJ2-7; 7 nucleotides align to TRBD1. V was pared by 4 bases and J by 4 bases, with 4 bases of the junction left unmatched. The V gene's germline CDR1 is SGHAT and CDR2 FQNNGV. CDR3 length: 13 residues. The CDR3 sequence is CASSSGTAYEQYF. The CDR3 DNA follows: TGTGCCAGCAGCTCCGGGACAGCATACGAGCAGTACTTC.

This clonotype showed up just a few times. The chain links TRBV9 to TRBJ2-5; TRBD2 might be the D (6 bases). V was pared by 4 bases and J by 3 bases, with 13 bases between. The V gene's germline CDR1 is SGDLS and CDR2 YYNGEE. This CDR3 region has 14 residues. This chain's CDR3 is CASSPDGGEETQYF. For the CDR3, the DNA is TGTGCCAGCAGCCCTGATGGAGGGGAAGAGACCCAGTACTTC.

The V gene is TRBV7-4, the J gene TRBJ2-1, with 12 nucleotides matching TRBD2. Germline loops: CDR1 SGHVT, CDR2 SQSDAQ. This CDR3 contains 20 residues. V shed 3 bases and J 0 bases; nucleotides not matched to a gene: 12. CDR3 DNA: TGTGCCAGCAGCTTCCCTAGCGGGAGGGCAATGGGGAGCTCCTACAATGAGCAGTTCTTC. Translation: CASSFPSGRAMGSSYNEQFF. Combining the CDR3 with reference TRBV7-4 and TRBJ2-1 gives the whole variable domain GAGVSQSPRYKVAKRGRDVALRCDSISGHVTLYWYRQTLGQGSEVLTYSQSDAQRDKSGRPSGRFSAERPERSVSTLKIQRTEQGDSAVYLCASSFPSGRAMGSSYNEQFFGPGTRLTVL.

This clonotype was observed at least ten times. This chain uses TRBV5-4 with TRBJ2-5; 7 bases fit TRBD1. Germline assignment: CDR1 SGHNT and CDR2 YYREEE (reference sequence). The CDR3 extends over 14 amino acids. V gave up 3 bases and J gave up 2 bases; unmatched junction bases: 4. CDR3 amino acids: CASSYGQAQETQYF. The CDR3 DNA is TGTGCCAGCAGCTACGGACAGGCTCAAGAGACCCAGTACTTC.

The chain links TRBV5-1 to TRBJ2-2; 10 nucleotides line up with TRBD1. V shed 5 bases, J shed 4 bases, and the junction held 5 bases outside the gene matches. Germline V lookup: CDR1 SGHRS, CDR2 YFSETQ. CDR3 length: 15 residues. The CDR3 nucleotides read TGCGCCAGCAGAACCGGGACAGGGGCCACCGGGGAGCTGTTTTTT. This gives the protein CASRTGTGATGELFF.

The table lists this clonotype with many counts. CDR3 in amino acids: CSAGGIGEAFF. CDR3 in DNA: TGCAGTGCGGGGGGAATAGGTGAAGCTTTCTTT. The chain has TRBV20-1 and TRBJ1-1; D might be TRBD1 (5 bases). Germline CDR1 DFQATT, CDR2 SNEGSKA (reference sequence). Between the trimmed V and J ends, which lost 6 bases and 7 bases, there was a span of 12 bases. CDR3 length: 11 amino acids.

The rearrangement uses TRBV6-6 and TRBJ1-1; weak D call: TRBD1 (5 bases). Looked up from germline, CDR1 is MNHNY and CDR2 is SVGAGI (reference sequence). The ends were cut back, 2 bases at V and 7 bases at J, with 17 bases in the middle. This CDR3 has 15 amino acids. The CDR3 loop is CASSYPRGEGVEAFF. CDR3 nucleotide sequence: TGTGCCAGCAGTTACCCCAGAGGGGAAGGAGTTGAAGCTTTCTTT.

V is TRBV28 and J is TRBJ2-1; 8 bases agree with TRBD1. Germline-derived CDR1 and CDR2 are MDHEN and SYDVKM. This CDR3 region has 14 residues. V lost 4 bases and J lost 3; bases outside the gene matches: 2. CDR3: CASSSGGFYNEQFF. DNA for the CDR3: TGTGCCAGCAGTTCAGGGGGCTTCTACAATGAGCAGTTCTTC.